This TCR beta chain appears in the sequencing data of a study of Siglec-9 on CD8 T cells in melanoma. Study conclusions and caveats: Siglec-9 reportedly marks and regulates an effector memory CD8+ T-cell subset apparently accumulating in melanoma tumors.

Remarks on this clone: Its antigen is not known.

TCRdb's table, derived via immunoSEQ multiplex PCR, lists solely in-frame clones and lacks some. The sample records more than 30,000 clones, approximately 83% being singletons. Trimming cost V 4 bases and J 5 bases; bases outside gene matches: 11. The CDR3 is 15 amino acids. Per germline, CDR1 SGHNT and CDR2 YYREEE (reference sequence). V gene TRBV5-4 combines with J gene TRBJ2-7, with 8 bases lining up with TRBD1. This clonotype was obtained from a human donor in good health. The specimen sequenced was Siglec-9- CD8+ T cells sorted from blood. CDR3 amino acids: CASSETGDLGHEQYF. DNA of the CDR3: TGTGCCAGCAGCGAGACAGGGGACCTGGGCCACGAGCAGTACTTC. The entire variable domain, with the rest obtained from reference TRBV5-4 and TRBJ2-7, is as follows: ETGVTQSPTHLIKTRGQQVTLRCSSQSGHNTVSWYQQALGQGPQFIFQYYREEENGRGNFPPRFSGLQFPNYSSELNVNALELDDSALYLCASSETGDLGHEQYFGPGTRLTVT.